These 9 T cell receptor beta chains were sequenced from one sample in a study of beta chain features in type 1 diabetes. Their cognate antigens are unknown. The study reverse transcribed the entire isolated RNA, so it sequenced expressed TCRB transcripts. TCRdb's table, derived via immunoSEQ multiplex PCR, lists solely in-frame clones and lacks some. The sample gives about 160,000 clones, approximately 7.9% of which show up once; under 0.55% is in the top ten. Study-wide findings and caveats: Among patients with Type 1 diabetes, TCRB CDR3s were moderately but significantly shorter in every one of the four CD4+ subsets.

Sequencing was performed on central memory CD4+ T cells from blood. The source is a man aged 18 to 30 with type 1 diabetes.

The table lists this clone with a few counts. The V call is TRBV9, the J call TRBJ1-2; D unresolved. The germline CDR1 and CDR2 sequences are SGDLS and YYNGEE. Trimming removed 0 bases from V and 7 bases from J, with 13 bases in between. The CDR3 is made up of 14 amino acids. The CDR3 DNA reads TGTGCCAGCAGCGTAGAGTCCCAGCAGGTTGGCTACACCTTC. Encoded protein: CASSVESQQVGYTF.

V and J are TRBV9 and TRBJ2-1; a weak D match, TRBD2 (6 bases). This CDR3 is 15 amino acids long. Germline V gives CDR1 SGDLS, CDR2 YYNGEE. V was cut by 1 base and J by 2 bases, with 10 bases left in between. For the CDR3, the DNA is TGTGCCAGCAGCGTAACTAGCCTCGCCTACAATGAGCAGTTCTTC. This sequence encodes CASSVTSLAYNEQFF.

This clone came up a few times. The chain uses TRBV2 and TRBJ1-4, with a possible D match to TRBD1 (6 bases). This CDR3 has 13 residues. The germline V gene has CDR1 SNHLY and CDR2 FYNNEI. V lost 4 bases and J 8 bases, leaving 11 bases between the germline ends. CDR3 DNA sequence: TGTGCCAGCAGTGGAGGGGGGGGCGAAAAACTGTTTTTT. Amino acids: CASSGGGGEKLFF. Based on the CDR3 plus reference TRBV2 and TRBJ1-4, the full variable domain is EPEVTQTPSHQVTQMGQEVILRCVPISNHLYFYWYRQILGQKVEFLVSFYNNEISEKSEIFDDQFSVERPDGSNFTLKIRSTKLEDSAMYFCASSGGGGEKLFFGSGTQLSVL.

This clone came up a few times. The rearrangement uses TRBV5-6 and TRBJ2-2, with 7 bases identical to TRBD2. With 4 bases clipped from V and 5 bases from J, the junction kept 8 bases outside the gene matches. The CDR3 spans 15 residues. CDR1 is SGHDT, CDR2 YYEEEE, per germline. CDR3 bases: TGTGCCAGCAGCCCATGGGGGGGTCCAACCGGGGAGCTGTTTTTT. It is translated as CASSPWGGPTGELFF.

This clone turned up a few times. The chain joins TRBV5-4 to TRBJ2-1, with TRBD1 matching 7 bases. The CDR3 sequence is 14 residues long. The germline V gene has CDR1 SGHNT and CDR2 YYREEE (reference sequence). Trimming removed 4 bases from V and 6 bases from J; junction bases left unmatched: 7. For the CDR3, the DNA is TGTGCCAGCAGCCCCGGGACAGAGGTCAATGAGCAGTTCTTC. It is translated as CASSPGTEVNEQFF. The variable domain in full, with the rest retrieved from reference TRBV5-4 and TRBJ2-1, is ETGVTQSPTHLIKTRGQQVTLRCSSQSGHNTVSWYQQALGQGPQFIFQYYREEENGRGNFPPRFSGLQFPNYSSELNVNALELDDSALYLCASSPGTEVNEQFFGPGTRLTVL.

In its sample, this clone was seen a few times. The genes are TRBV6-5 and TRBJ1-2; no clear D gene. This CDR3 has 14 amino acids. V was clipped by 3 bases and J by 3 bases, with 11 bases between them. In germline, CDR1 is MNHEY, CDR2 SVGAGI. The chain's CDR3 is CASSYTVRDYGYTF. The DNA for the CDR3 is TGTGCCAGCAGTTATACGGTCCGGGACTATGGCTACACCTTC.

This clone occurred a few times. The chain uses TRBV10-3 and TRBJ2-1, with D possibly being TRBD2 (6 bases). V was cut by 6 bases and J by 2 bases, with 14 bases left in between. The CDR3 consists of 15 residues. CDR1 ENHRY and CDR2 SYGVKD come from the germline V gene. CDR3 coding DNA: TGTGCCATCAGCCCCACGGGGGTGGCCTACAATGAGCAGTTCTTC. Protein: CAISPTGVAYNEQFF.

The V gene is TRBV7-2, the J gene TRBJ2-2, with unresolved D. The CDR3 is 13 residues long. The germline V gene has CDR1 SGHTA and CDR2 FQGNSA. V was shortened by 1 base and J by 3 bases, with 3 bases between the two germline ends. The CDR3: CASSLDYTGELFF. In DNA form, the CDR3 reads TGTGCCAGCAGCTTAGACTACACCGGGGAGCTGTTTTTT.

This sequence joins TRBV21-1 and TRBJ1-6; the D call of TRBD1 is as the table states it, not checked on the DNA. TRBV21-1 is a recognized pseudogene. This CDR3 spans 16 amino acids. CDR3 region: CASSNPQGTGLSPLHF. For the CDR3, the DNA is TGTGCCAGTTCCAACCCCCAGGGGACAGGGCTTTCACCCCTCCACTTT.